This entry is about one TCR beta chain. What it recognizes is unknown. The junction departs from germline at one end; a sequencing error may be responsible. The data were obtained in a study of Ad26.COV2.S vaccination and SARS-CoV-2 variants. The repertoire was sequenced with immunoSEQ multiplex PCR; TCRdb's copy has only in-frame clones and lacks some. This sample has some 370,000 clones; under 90% occur once, and the top ten carry almost 7.5%. The study, taken as a whole, reports: It is possible that the TCR breadth and depth analyses underestimated the total T cell responses. Comparable non-spike TCR breadth was observed in vaccine and placebo recipients. Those who received the vaccine showed greater spike-specific TCR breadth than those given placebo.

There are 10 residues in the CDR3. Treatment defined: approximately 18 received Ad26.COV2.S at low or high dose, single or two shots; roughly five received placebo; per-sample allocation not given. The investigators took samples on day 63 after the first vaccine or placebo injection. Spike of the Wuhan-strain SARS-CoV-2 was expressed by an Ad26 vector, which formed the vaccine. The TCR originated in a person aged 18-65 years who received the Ad26.COV2.S COVID-19 vaccine or a placebo. The source material was peripheral blood, sampled in a trial of Ad26.COV2.S vaccine versus placebo. The chain couples TRBV12-3 or TRBV12-4 to TRBJ1-1; no clear D gene. Here the CDR3 reads CASSLSDAFF. The DNA for the CDR3 is TGTGCCAGCAGTTTGTCTGACGCTTTCTTT.